Listed here are 25 T cell receptor beta chains from one sample, sequenced in a study of blood T cell repertoires in COVID-19. Sequencing used immunoSEQ multiplex PCR; TCRdb keeps in-frame clones, though not all of them. The table includes under 450,000 clones, about 88% detected once. The material sequenced was PBMCs or T cells enriched from blood (not recorded which). These receptors were collected from a woman in her 30s who had recovered from COVID-19.

V gene TRBV6-5 combines with J gene TRBJ1-6; D unclear. Deletions cut 6 bases from V and 10 bases from J, with 13 bases between. The CDR3 has 13 amino acids. The V gene's germline CDR1 is MNHEY and CDR2 SVGAGI. CDR3 nucleotide sequence: TGTGCCAGCAGCTCCAAAGAACTCTCACCCCTCCACTTT. Amino acids: CASSSKELSPLHF.

This chain connects TRBV29-1 to TRBJ1-1, with TRBD1 as a possible D gene (6 bases). This CDR3 region has 13 residues. V shed 6 bases and J shed 3 bases, with 14 bases lying between them. CDR1 and CDR2 (germline): SQVTM, ANQGSEA. The CDR3 DNA is TGCAGCGTGATGGACAGCGGGGACACTGAAGCTTTCTTT. It encodes CSVMDSGDTEAFF.

The chain carries TRBV28 and TRBJ2-7; TRBD1 matches at 10 bases. Germline V CDR1 and CDR2: MDHEN, SYDVKM. J lost 7 bases, V lost 8 bases, and 11 bases had no gene match. The CDR3 length is 14 residues. The CDR3 region has the DNA TGTGCCAGCGGTCGGTGGACAGGGGGGTGGGAGCAGTACTTC. It specifies CASGRWTGGWEQYF.

V gene TRBV28 combines with J gene TRBJ1-2; D is unclear. V lost 10 bases to trimming and J lost 5 bases, with 17 bases between them. The CDR3 is 13 amino acids. Looked up from germline, CDR1 is MDHEN and CDR2 is SYDVKM. CDR3 sequence reads: CATFLDAPYGYTF. CDR3 nucleotide sequence: TGTGCCACTTTTCTAGACGCGCCTTATGGCTACACCTTC.

The V call is TRBV29-1, the J call TRBJ1-2, with 8 positions matching TRBD1. J lost 7 bases, V lost 7 bases, and 11 bases had no gene match. The CDR3 extends over 13 amino acids. Per the germline V gene, CDR1 is SQVTM and CDR2 is ANQGSEA. The CDR3 region has the DNA TGCAGCGCCGACGACAGGGGTGTGGGTGGCTACACCTTC. Translated: CSADDRGVGGYTF.

The chain combines TRBV27 with TRBJ2-7; TRBD1 aligns across 7 bases. CDR3 length: 18 amino acids. V was pared by 0 bases and J by 1 base, with 12 bases of the junction left unmatched. Germline assignment: CDR1 MNHEY and CDR2 SMNVEV (reference sequence). CDR3 sequence reads: CASSLSNPTGFVSYEQYF. CDR3 DNA: TGTGCCAGCAGTTTATCGAACCCGACAGGGTTTGTGTCCTACGAGCAGTACTTC.

This clone was observed a single time. The chain has TRBV19 and TRBJ2-7, with 9 positions matching TRBD1. CDR1 and CDR2 from the germline V gene are LNHDA and SQIVND (reference sequence). The trim removed 6 bases at V and 0 bases at J, leaving 6 bases unmatched. The CDR3 extends over 15 amino acids. The CDR3 loop is CASRKGTGSSYEQYF. The CDR3, as DNA: TGTGCCAGTAGAAAAGGGACAGGGAGCTCCTACGAGCAGTACTTC.

The gene calls are TRBV3-1 (or the pseudogene TRBV3-2) and TRBJ1-2; perhaps TRBD1 as D (5 bases). Trimming took 1 base from V and 8 from J, leaving 14 bases between them. Germline-derived CDR1 and CDR2 are LGHDT and YNNKEL (reference sequence). This CDR3 has 14 residues. The CDR3 coding sequence is TGTGCCAGCAGCCAAGTCGCGGCAGGGCAAGGCTACACCTTC. Its translation is CASSQVAAGQGYTF.

The chain links TRBV9 to TRBJ1-5; 7 bases are a match to TRBD1. The germline V gene has CDR1 SGDLS and CDR2 YYNGEE. Trimming cost V 3 bases and J 5 bases; bases outside gene matches: 5. The length of the CDR3 is 14 residues. This CDR3 reads CASSEDRRDQPQHF. The CDR3 bases are TGTGCCAGCAGCGAGGACAGGCGGGATCAGCCCCAGCATTTT.

This chain joins TRBV11-1 and TRBJ2-7; 7 bases line up with TRBD1. Germline lookup yields CDR1 SGHAT and CDR2 FQDESV (reference sequence). The CDR3 loop spans 14 amino acids. V shed 1 base, J shed 6 bases, and the junction held 6 bases outside the gene matches. CDR3 nucleotides: TGTGCCAGCAGCTTAGGACAGGGAGTATCCGAGCAGTACTTC. It encodes CASSLGQGVSEQYF.

The chain has TRBV12-3 or TRBV12-4 and TRBJ1-1; a possible D gene is TRBD1 (5 bases). The length of the CDR3 is 13 residues. V gave up 2 bases and J gave up 6 bases, with 10 bases separating them. DNA for the CDR3: TGTGCCAGCAGTTTACATCAGGGCCCTGAAGCTTTCTTT. It specifies CASSLHQGPEAFF.

This rearrangement joins TRBV6-5 to TRBJ2-5; 10 nucleotides match TRBD1. This CDR3 contains 14 residues. From germline, CDR1 is MNHEY and CDR2 SVGAGI. Germline trimming cut 10 bases from V and 5 bases from J; bases unmatched to any gene: 10. The CDR3 loop is CATRTGGIAETQYF. The CDR3 DNA follows: TGTGCCACCCGGACAGGGGGTATCGCGGAGACCCAGTACTTC.

The chain carries TRBV21-1 and TRBJ1-4. TRBV21-1 is a pseudogene. This CDR3 comprises 16 residues. The CDR3 protein is CASSKERRRCWEKLFF. In nucleotides, the CDR3 is TGTGCCAGCAGCAAAGAAAGGCGGCGGTGTTGGGAAAAACTGTTTTTT.

The V gene is TRBV5-1, the J gene TRBJ2-1, with D perhaps matching TRBD2 (6 bases). The germline V and J ends were trimmed by 0 bases and 7 bases, with 20 bases remaining between them. Germline assignment: CDR1 SGHRS and CDR2 YFSETQ. The CDR3 is made up of 17 amino acids. CDR3 protein: CASSLGEEYAPWNEQFF. CDR3 DNA: TGCGCCAGCAGCTTGGGGGAGGAATACGCTCCTTGGAATGAGCAGTTCTTC.

This chain connects TRBV6-1 to TRBJ2-3; D not resolved. The ends were cut back, 2 bases at V and 1 base at J, with 10 bases in the middle. The germline CDR1 and CDR2 sequences are MNHNS and SASEGT. CDR3 size: 15 residues. CDR3 nucleotide sequence: TGTGCCAGCAGTGAACACAGAATGGGCACAGATACGCAGTATTTT. Its protein product is CASSEHRMGTDTQYF.

The gene calls are TRBV9 and TRBJ1-1; D gene uncertain. This CDR3 comprises 14 residues. V lost 4 bases to trimming and J lost 2 bases, with 12 bases between them. In germline, CDR1 is SGDLS, CDR2 YYNGEE. CDR3 sequence: CASSPNRHNTEAFF. Written as DNA, the CDR3 is TGTGCCAGCAGCCCAAACCGACATAACACTGAAGCTTTCTTT.

The chain carries TRBV2 and TRBJ2-1; 12 bases align to TRBD2. CDR1 and CDR2 from the germline V gene are SNHLY and FYNNEI. Trimming at V came to 5 bases and at J to 9 bases, leaving 8 bases not matched to a gene. This CDR3 is 15 amino acids long. The chain's CDR3 is CASSLTSGRIFEQFF. The CDR3 DNA follows: TGTGCCAGCAGTTTGACTAGCGGGAGAATCTTTGAGCAGTTCTTC.

The chain has TRBV15 and TRBJ1-2, with TRBD1 identical over 7 bases. The CDR3 covers 14 residues. The germline V gene has CDR1 LNHNV and CDR2 YYDKDF (reference sequence). Unmatched junction bases numbered 3, after V lost 5 bases and J lost 0 bases. CDR3 bases: TGTGCCACCAGCCGGGACAGCACTAACTATGGCTACACCTTC. It encodes CATSRDSTNYGYTF.

The chain joins TRBV6-5 to TRBJ1-2; 8 bases agree with TRBD1. The V gene's germline CDR1 is MNHEY and CDR2 SVGAGI. Unmatched junction bases numbered 13, after V lost 6 bases and J lost 7 bases. The CDR3 loop spans 15 amino acids. In DNA, the CDR3 is TGTGCCAGCAGCCTTGAACTCTCAGGGGGCAGTGGCTACACCTTC. Its translation: CASSLELSGGSGYTF.

Concerning this clone: This sample includes further DNA sequences coding for the same CDR3. The gene calls are TRBV27 and TRBJ1-6, with D tentatively TRBD1 (5 bases). Looked up from germline, CDR1 is MNHEY and CDR2 is SMNVEV (reference sequence). This CDR3 contains 15 residues. The V gene lost 3 bases and the J gene lost 2 bases, with 8 bases spanning the gap. The CDR3 region is CASSLGGTYNSPLHF. In DNA form, the CDR3 reads TGTGCCAGCAGTTTGGGGGGGACCTATAATTCACCCCTCCACTTT.

The chain recombines TRBV12-5 with TRBJ1-6; the D gene is possibly TRBD1 (6 bases). The germline V gene encodes CDR1 LGHNT and CDR2 FRNRAP. V lost 7 bases, J lost 8 bases, and 18 bases lay in between. The CDR3 is made up of 15 amino acids. The CDR3 bases are TGTGCTAGTGCTCCACAGGGAAATCGGCATTCACCCCTCCACTTT. It is translated as CASAPQGNRHSPLHF. Combining the CDR3 with reference TRBV12-5 and TRBJ1-6 gives the whole variable domain DARVTQTPRHKVTEMGQEVTMRCQPILGHNTVFWYRQTMMQGLELLAYFRNRAPLDDSGMPKDRFSAEMPDATLATLKIQPSEPRDSAVYFCASAPQGNRHSPLHFGNGTRLTVT.

The rearrangement uses TRBV3-1 (or the pseudogene TRBV3-2) and TRBJ1-4; 12 nucleotides agree with TRBD1. The junction had 5 bases not matched to a gene; V was cut back by 4 bases and J by 8 bases. The germline CDR1 and CDR2 sequences are LGHDT and YNNKEL (reference sequence). This CDR3 is built from 15 residues. CDR3 bases: TGTGCCAGCAGCCGCCCCGGGACAGGGGGCGAAAAACTGTTTTTT. Amino acid sequence: CASSRPGTGGEKLFF.

The chain couples TRBV25-1 to TRBJ1-1, with D tentatively TRBD1 (6 bases). Trimming shortened V by 6 bases and J by 5 bases, and 13 bases separated the two germline ends. The CDR3 contains 13 residues. The germline gives CDR1 MGHDK, CDR2 SYGVNS. The chain's CDR3 is CASRQQGSTEAFF. The CDR3 nucleotides are TGTGCCAGCAGGCAACAGGGAAGTACTGAAGCTTTCTTT.

This chain joins TRBV6-1 and TRBJ2-2; the D is unclear. The germline CDR1 and CDR2 sequences are MNHNS and SASEGT. Between the trimmed V and J ends, which lost 1 base and 4 bases, there was a span of 4 bases. This CDR3 spans 13 amino acids. CDR3 in amino acids: CASSEGVTGELFF. The CDR3 DNA follows: TGTGCCAGCAGTGAAGGCGTCACCGGGGAGCTGTTTTTT.

This chain links TRBV9 with TRBJ2-1; a weak D match, TRBD2 (6 bases). Deletions cut 3 bases from V and 4 bases from J, with 17 bases between. Germline V CDR1 and CDR2: SGDLS, YYNGEE. The CDR3 consists of 16 residues. The CDR3 loop reads CASSAGGILSYNEQFF. For the CDR3, the DNA is TGTGCCAGCAGCGCCGGGGGAATCCTCTCATACAATGAGCAGTTCTTC.